This paragraph reports one T cell receptor (beta chain). This entry is derived from a study of T-cell reconstitution after alpha-beta-depleted transplantation in children. This CDR3 comprises 16 residues. Germline V lookup: CDR1 SGHTA, CDR2 FQGNSA. V gave up 2 bases and J gave up 4 bases; unmatched junction bases: 5. Unique molecular identifiers were incorporated when the TCRbeta library was constructed. In TCRdb, the PCR reads were re-called with MiXCR into one record per CDR3 protein. The repertoire holds approximately 640,000 distinct CDR3 sequences, with 16% as singletons. The receptor was derived from a human donor who donated a stem cell graft to a child with acute myeloid leukemia. The rearrangement links TRBV7-2 to TRBJ1-5, with 10 bases aligning to TRBD1. The source material was PBMCs from the stem cell graft donor, sampled from the stem cell graft. The CDR3 region has the DNA TGTGCCAGCAGCTTACGGACAGGGGGTTCTAATCAGCCCCAGCATTTT. This gives the protein CASSLRTGGSNQPQHF.